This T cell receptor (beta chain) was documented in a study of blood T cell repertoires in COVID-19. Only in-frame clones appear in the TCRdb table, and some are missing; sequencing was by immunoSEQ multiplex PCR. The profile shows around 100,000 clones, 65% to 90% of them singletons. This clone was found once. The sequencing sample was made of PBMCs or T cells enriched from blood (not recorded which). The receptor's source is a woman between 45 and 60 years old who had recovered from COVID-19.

The CDR3 sequence: CASSSLSYEQYF. CDR3 nucleotide sequence: TGTGCCAGCAGTTCCCTTTCCTACGAGCAGTACTTC. The chain links TRBV27 to TRBJ2-7; D is unclear. Germline CDR1 MNHEY, CDR2 SMNVEV (reference sequence). The CDR3 runs 12 residues. V was pared by 4 bases and J by 1 base, with 5 bases between.